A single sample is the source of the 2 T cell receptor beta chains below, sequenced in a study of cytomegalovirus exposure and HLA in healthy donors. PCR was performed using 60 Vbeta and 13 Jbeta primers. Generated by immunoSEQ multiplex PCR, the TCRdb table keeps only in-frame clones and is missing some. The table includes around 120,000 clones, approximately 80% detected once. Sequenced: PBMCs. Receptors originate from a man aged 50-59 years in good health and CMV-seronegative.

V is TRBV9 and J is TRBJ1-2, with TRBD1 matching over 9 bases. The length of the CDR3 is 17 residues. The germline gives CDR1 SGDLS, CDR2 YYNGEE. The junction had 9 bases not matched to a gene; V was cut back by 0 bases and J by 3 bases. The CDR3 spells CASSVVGTGGEDYGYTF. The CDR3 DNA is TGTGCCAGCAGCGTAGTTGGAACAGGGGGCGAAGACTATGGCTACACCTTC.

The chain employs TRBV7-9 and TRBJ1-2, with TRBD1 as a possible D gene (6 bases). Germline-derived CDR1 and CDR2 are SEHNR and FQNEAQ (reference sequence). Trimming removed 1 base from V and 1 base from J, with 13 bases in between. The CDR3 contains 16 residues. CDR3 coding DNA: TGTGCCAGCAGCTTAGTTCTCCAGGGACATAACTATGGCTACACCTTC. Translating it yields CASSLVLQGHNYGYTF.